This TCR beta chain is drawn from a study of blood T cell repertoires in COVID-19. On the study more broadly: Sites in the United States, Italy and Spain provided acute and convalescent COVID-19 samples. The cDNA or gDNA used as material had been derived from T cells, B-cell-depleted T cells, or PBMCs.

Original processing methods: Scientists estimated how many nucleated cells there were by amplifying reference gene primers. Libraries were prepared by immunoSEQ multiplex PCR; TCRdb keeps only in-frame clonotypes and omits some of them. The D gene and trimming were derived from the DNA, and the V and J assignments and clone size from that table. The table includes 200,000 to 250,000 clones, around 83% detected once. Trimming took 2 bases from V and 5 from J, leaving 10 bases between them. CDR1 and CDR2 from the germline V gene are SNHLY and FYNNEI. This CDR3 has 14 residues. This clone was counted once. Followed longitudinally, the Seattle patients had been enrolled during active infection.

The origin of this receptor is a woman in her 70s with COVID-19, enrolled during active disease. Sequencing input: peripheral blood. This sequence joins TRBV2 and TRBJ1-5; a weak D match, TRBD1 (6 bases). The CDR3 DNA is TGTGCCAGCAGTGAATGGACAGTTGATCAGCCCCAGCATTTT. This sequence encodes CASSEWTVDQPQHF.